The rows below give T cell receptor beta chains drawn from one sample of a study of blood T cell repertoires in COVID-19. Data came from immunoSEQ multiplex PCR; TCRdb stores just in-frame clones and leaves some out. This sample has about 270,000 clones; approximately 80% occur once, and the top ten carry 2.5% to 3%. The sequenced sample consisted of peripheral blood. These receptors originate from a woman aged 55-69 years with active or convalescent COVID-19. Each CDR3 is given with its conserved first and last residue. The D gene is left open where the match is weak. Expanded clones are given a class, and other clones once, few, many or no size at all.

TRBJ1-2,TRBV4-1,TRBD1,15,.,TGCGCCAGCAGCCAAACCCGACAGGGTGTCTATGGCTACACCTTC,CASSQTRQGVYGYTF
TRBJ1-4,TRBV12-5,.,17,.,TGTGCTAGTGGTTTGCTCCGAGAGACAGCGAAGGCTGAAAAACTGTTTTTT,CASGLLRETAKAEKLFF
TRBJ2-7,TRBV7-9,TRBD1,16,.,TGTGCCAGCAGCTCACAACCGGGACAGGGGACCTACGAGCAGTACTTC,CASSSQPGQGTYEQYF
TRBJ2-5,TRBV10-3,.,16,.,TGTGCCATCAGTGAGAACGGGGGGACAGGCCAAGAGACCCAGTACTTC,CAISENGGTGQETQYF
TRBJ1-1,TRBV5-6,.,13,.,TGTGCCAGCAGCTTGATAATAGCCACTGAAGCTTTCTTT,CASSLIIATEAFF
TRBJ2-2,TRBV18,.,15,.,TGTGCCAGCTCACCGGCGGGCGCCGACACCGGGGAGCTGTTTTTT,CASSPAGADTGELFF
TRBJ2-5,TRBV7-8,.,13,.,TGTGCCAGCAGCCCTCGAGGGGGACAGACCCAGTACTTC,CASSPRGGQTQYF
TRBJ1-2,TRBV2,.,14,many,TGTGCCAGCAGTGCCCGTCAGCGGGAATATGGCTACACCTTC,CASSARQREYGYTF
TRBJ1-3,TRBV12-5,TRBD1,13,.,TGTGCTAGTGGGACAGGGGCTGGAAACACCATATATTTT,CASGTGAGNTIYF
TRBJ2-1,TRBV3-1/TRBV3-2,.,12,.,TGTGCCAGCCGTGGCGGAGGCAATGAGCAGTTCTTC,CASRGGGNEQFF
TRBJ2-1,TRBV11-2,TRBD1,16,.,TGTGCCAGCAACTCAGACAGGGGTAACTCCTACAATGAGCAGTTCTTC,CASNSDRGNSYNEQFF
TRBJ2-3,TRBV5-1,TRBD2,12,.,TGCGCCAGCAGCTTAGGGGCGGGGGCGCAGTATTTT,CASSLGAGAQYF
TRBJ2-7,TRBV7-2,.,16,.,TGTGCCAGCAGCTTAGTAGGGCAGGGGACAATCTACGAGCAGTACTTC,CASSLVGQGTIYEQYF
TRBJ1-6,TRBV7-9,.,13,few,TGTGCCAGCAGTTCGAGTGGGCGCCCACCCCTCCACTTT,CASSSSGRPPLHF
TRBJ2-1,TRBV28,TRBD1,16,.,TGTGCCAGTTTCCCCTGGACAGGAATCTCCTACAATGAGCAGTTCTTC,CASFPWTGISYNEQFF
TRBJ1-1,TRBV14,.,17,.,TGTGCCAGCAGCCTCGACAGCCATAAGTTGATGAACACTGAAGCTTTCTTT,CASSLDSHKLMNTEAFF
TRBJ2-2,TRBV9,.,13,.,TGTGCCAGCAGCGTAGCTCAGAAGGAGGGGCTGTTTTTT,CASSVAQKEGLFF
TRBJ1-5,TRBV24-1,TRBD1,17,few,TGTGCCACCAGTGTTAACCGGCCGACAGGGGACAATCAGCCCCAGCATTTT,CATSVNRPTGDNQPQHF
TRBJ2-2,TRBV5-5,.,15,.,TGTGCCAGCAGCTTAACTCAAGGGGTCGCCGGGGAGCTGTTTTTT,CASSLTQGVAGELFF
TRBJ2-5,TRBV6-5,TRBD2,14,.,TGTGCCAGCACTGGACTAGCGGGCCAAGAGACCCAGTACTTC,CASTGLAGQETQYF
TRBJ1-4,TRBV5-6,.,13,.,TGTGCCAGCAGCTTGGAAGTCGGTGAAAAACTGTTTTTT,CASSLEVGEKLFF
TRBJ2-2,TRBV2,TRBD2,15,.,TGTGCCAGCAGCGAGACTAGCGGGGGGGCCGGGGAGCTGTTTTTT,CASSETSGGAGELFF
TRBJ1-6,TRBV7-3,TRBD1,14,once,TGTGCCAGCAGCCATCGACAGGGATATTCACCCCTCCACTTT,CASSHRQGYSPLHF
TRBJ1-1,TRBV20-1,.,11,.,TGCAGTGCCAAGGAGAACACTGACGCTTTCTTT,CSAKENTDAFF
TRBJ2-7,TRBV11-3,.,13,.,TGTGCCAGCAGCAATCCGCCAGGCGTCGAGCAGTACTTC,CASSNPPGVEQYF
TRBJ2-1,TRBV2,.,14,.,TGTGCCAGCATCTCGCAGGGTACCTACAATGAGCAGTTCTTC,CASISQGTYNEQFF
TRBJ2-7,TRBV10-3,TRBD1,13,.,TGTGCCATCAGCGGGACAGTATCCTACGAGCAGTACTTC,CAISGTVSYEQYF
TRBJ2-3,TRBV6-6,.,14,.,TGTGCCAGCCATTGGGGGACTAGCACAGATACGCAGTATTTT,CASHWGTSTDTQYF
TRBJ1-3,TRBV2,.,15,.,TGTGCCAGCAGTGTGGGCAGGGGTTTTGGAAACACCATATATTTT,CASSVGRGFGNTIYF
TRBJ1-3,TRBV19,.,15,.,TGTGCCAGTAGTCCAACAGGGATCTCTGGAAACACCATATATTTT,CASSPTGISGNTIYF
TRBJ2-7,TRBV6-5,.,11,.,TGTGCCAGCAACTCGTACTACGAGCAGTACTTC,CASNSYYEQYF
TRBJ1-4,TRBV7-9,.,14,once,TGTGCCAGCAGCTTAGCCCAATCAGGGGAAAAACTGTTTTTT,CASSLAQSGEKLFF
TRBJ2-3,TRBV9,.,15,.,TGTGCCAGCAGCGTAGCTGGCCCTGGCACAGATACGCAGTATTTT,CASSVAGPGTDTQYF
TRBJ1-2,TRBV19,.,13,.,TGTGCCAGTGTCCCCGGGGGGGCAGATGGCTACACCTTC,CASVPGGADGYTF
TRBJ2-4,TRBV4-3,TRBD2,18,.,TGCGCCAGCAGCCAATCTCACACACTAGCGGGGGGGCCTGACATTCAGTACTTC,CASSQSHTLAGGPDIQYF
TRBJ2-1,TRBV6-5,TRBD1,15,.,TGTGCCAGCAGTTGGGGGGGACAGGGGGCCTATGAGCAGTTCTTC,CASSWGGQGAYEQFF
TRBJ2-1,TRBV9,TRBD2,17,.,TGTGCCAGCAGCGCAACTAGCGGGAGATACTCCTACAATGAGCAGTTCTTC,CASSATSGRYSYNEQFF
TRBJ1-1,TRBV5-1,.,18,.,TGCGCCAGTAGCTTACAGCCCGGTGGCGACATCCTGAACACTGAAGCTTTCTTT,CASSLQPGGDILNTEAFF
TRBJ2-7,TRBV4-2,.,15,.,TGTGCCAGCAGCTTCGGACATCGAAGCTCCTACGAGCAGTACTTC,CASSFGHRSSYEQYF
TRBJ1-1,TRBV11-2,TRBD1,16,once,TGTGCCAGCAGCTTAGGAGACAGGGTCACCTGGACTGAAGCTTTCTTT,CASSLGDRVTWTEAFF
TRBJ2-1,TRBV5-4,TRBD1,17,.,TGTGCCAGCAGCTTGGGTAAGGGGGCGGTGGAGTACAATGAGCAGTTCTTC,CASSLGKGAVEYNEQFF
TRBJ2-1,TRBV18,.,14,.,TGTGCCAGCTCACCACCCGGTCCGAACAATGAGCAGTTCTTC,CASSPPGPNNEQFF